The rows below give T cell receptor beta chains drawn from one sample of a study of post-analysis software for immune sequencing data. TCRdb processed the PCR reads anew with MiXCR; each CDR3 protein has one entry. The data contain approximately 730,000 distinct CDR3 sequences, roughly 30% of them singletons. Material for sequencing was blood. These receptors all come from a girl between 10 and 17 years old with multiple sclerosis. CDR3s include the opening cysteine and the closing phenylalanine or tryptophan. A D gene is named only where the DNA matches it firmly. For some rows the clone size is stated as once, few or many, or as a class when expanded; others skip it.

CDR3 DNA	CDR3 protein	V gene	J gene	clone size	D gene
TGTGCCAGCAGTTACACCCAGGACACCACCCAGTACTTC	CASSYTQDTTQYF	TRBV6-2/TRBV6-3	TRBJ2-4	NA	NA
TGCGCCAGCAGCTTTGCCCCCTCGGGCAGGGTGGCAGATACGCAGTATTTT	CASSFAPSGRVADTQYF	TRBV5-1	TRBJ2-3	NA	NA
TGTGCCAGCAGCTTAGCGGGATCGATCTACGAGCAGTACTTC	CASSLAGSIYEQYF	TRBV7-9	TRBJ2-7	few	NA
TGTGCCAGCAGTTTATTAGCGGGAGTGGATAACGAGCAGTACTTC	CASSLLAGVDNEQYF	TRBV27	TRBJ2-7	NA	TRBD2
TGTGCCATCAGTGATGGCGGCGGTCCTATGACCCAAGAGACCCAGTACTTC	CAISDGGGPMTQETQYF	TRBV10-3	TRBJ2-5	few	NA
TGCAGTGCTAGAGATCAACTGGGGGATAAGCAGTTCTTC	CSARDQLGDKQFF	TRBV20-1	TRBJ2-1	NA	NA
TGTGCCAGCAGCGTCAGGGGGACAGATACGCAGTATTTT	CASSVRGTDTQYF	TRBV9	TRBJ2-3	many	TRBD1
TGTGCCAGCAGCGCCGGATTACGGGGCCTTCTGAGCACAGATACGCAGTATTTT	CASSAGLRGLLSTDTQYF	TRBV7-9	TRBJ2-3	few	NA
TGCGCCAGCAGCTTGGAATCCCTCAGTAATGAGCAGTTCTTC	CASSLESLSNEQFF	TRBV5-1	TRBJ2-1	NA	NA
TGCAGTGCTAGAGGCGAAGGGGAAGAGACCCAGTACTTC	CSARGEGEETQYF	TRBV20-1	TRBJ2-5	NA	NA
TGTGCCAGCAGCTTAGTCGCCTCCCGGTGGGCCGGAACAGATACGCAGTATTTT	CASSLVASRWAGTDTQYF	TRBV7-2	TRBJ2-3	NA	NA
TGTGCCAGCAGTTACTCCCCCAGCGGGCCCTACAATGAGCAGTTCTTC	CASSYSPSGPYNEQFF	TRBV6-2/TRBV6-3	TRBJ2-1	NA	NA
TGTGCCAGCAGACGACAGGGACCGGCCGGGGAGCTGTTTTTT	CASRRQGPAGELFF	TRBV7-2	TRBJ2-2	once	TRBD1
TGCGCCAGCAGCCACGGGGCGGTGGGGGGGAGCGTCTATGGCTACACCTTC	CASSHGAVGGSVYGYTF	TRBV4-3	TRBJ1-2	NA	NA
TGTGCCAGCCGAGACCGGGGCCTGGGAAATGAAAAACTGTTTTTT	CASRDRGLGNEKLFF	TRBV2	TRBJ1-4	NA	NA
TGCAGTGCTCCCGGGACTAGCGGGGACAATGAGCAGTTCTTC	CSAPGTSGDNEQFF	TRBV20-1	TRBJ2-1	NA	TRBD2
TGTGCCAGCATCCTCAACAGGGCAGGGAACAATGAGCAGTTCTTC	CASILNRAGNNEQFF	TRBV6-2/TRBV6-3	TRBJ2-1	NA	NA
TGCAGTGCTAGACTTTCCAGGGGAGTGGATGAAAAACTGTTTTTT	CSARLSRGVDEKLFF	TRBV20-1	TRBJ1-4	NA	NA
TGTGCCAGCAAAAGGGAGATCACAGATACGCAGTATTTT	CASKREITDTQYF	TRBV12-3/TRBV12-4	TRBJ2-3	NA	NA
TGTGCCAGCAGCTTATCGACAGGGTCGAACACAGATACGCAGTATTTT	CASSLSTGSNTDTQYF	TRBV5-5	TRBJ2-3	few	TRBD1
TGTGCCAGCAGCTTAAATCCCGACCCTGTCGATGAGCAGTTCTTC	CASSLNPDPVDEQFF	TRBV11-2	TRBJ2-1	NA	NA
TGCAGTGCTAGAGCTGACAGGGGGATAGGTTCTAACTATGGCTACACCTTC	CSARADRGIGSNYGYTF	TRBV20-1	TRBJ1-2	NA	TRBD1
TGTGCCACCAGTGCATCAGCAGGGGGGAATTCACCCCTCCACTTT	CATSASAGGNSPLHF	TRBV24-1	TRBJ1-6	NA	TRBD1
TGTGCCAGCAGCCAAGATGTGGCGGCAGATACGCAGTATTTT	CASSQDVAADTQYF	TRBV3-1	TRBJ2-3	NA	NA
TGTGCCAGCAGTTACGGGACAGGGAGCAATCAGCCCCAGCATTTT	CASSYGTGSNQPQHF	TRBV27	TRBJ1-5	NA	TRBD1
TGCAGTGCTAGAGGGACAGGGGAAAAGGTCACTGAAGCTTTCTTT	CSARGTGEKVTEAFF	TRBV20-1	TRBJ1-1	NA	TRBD1
TGTGCCAGCAGCCAAGATAGGCGGGGCATGAACATTCAGTACTTC	CASSQDRRGMNIQYF	TRBV4-2	TRBJ2-4	NA	NA
TGCAGCGTTACTAGAATGGGGGGACGGGTTCCCTACGAGCAGTACTTC	CSVTRMGGRVPYEQYF	TRBV29-1	TRBJ2-7	NA	NA
TGCAGCGTTGAAATCCAGCTGGGGGGGGGAGAGACCCAGTACTTC	CSVEIQLGGGETQYF	TRBV29-1	TRBJ2-5	NA	TRBD2
TGTGCCAGCAGTTTATTAGGCGGGAGCCGCGAGCAGTACTTC	CASSLLGGSREQYF	TRBV27	TRBJ2-7	few	TRBD2
TGCAGACCCAGGGGGAACACTGAAGCTTTCTTT	CRPRGNTEAFF	TRBV20-1	TRBJ1-1	NA	NA
TGCAGCGTTCGAGAACAGGGGGCCCTGGGAGCTTTCTTT	CSVREQGALGAFF	TRBV29-1	TRBJ1-1	few	TRBD1
TGCGCCAGCAGTGAGTCGAAGACAACATCCTACGAGCAGTACTTC	CASSESKTTSYEQYF	TRBV10-1	TRBJ2-7	NA	NA
TGTGCCAGCAGTCCACTAGCGGGGGGTCTCAAGCACACAGATACGCAGTATTTT	CASSPLAGGLKHTDTQYF	TRBV12-3/TRBV12-4	TRBJ2-3	NA	TRBD2
TGTGCCACCAGCGGTCCCGGGACAGGTGGAGATACGCAGTATTTT	CATSGPGTGGDTQYF	TRBV15	TRBJ2-3	NA	TRBD1
TGTGCCAGCAACAGCTTGTCAGGGAGGACAGATACGCAGTATTTT	CASNSLSGRTDTQYF	TRBV6-5	TRBJ2-3	NA	NA
TGTGCCAGCAGTGAAGCGGGGAGGCATACGGATACGCAGTATTTT	CASSEAGRHTDTQYF	TRBV25-1	TRBJ2-3	NA	NA
TGTGCCAGCAGCCAACAGGGTCGCGGCTACACCTTC	CASSQQGRGYTF	TRBV7-9	TRBJ1-2	few	NA
TGCAGTGCTAGAGACGTAGCCGGGACAGGAACTACGGAGCAGTACTTC	CSARDVAGTGTTEQYF	TRBV20-1	TRBJ2-5	NA	TRBD1
TGTGCCACCCGAGGAGGGGAGAACTACGAGCAGTACTTC	CATRGGENYEQYF	TRBV7-9	TRBJ2-7	NA	NA
TGTGCCAGCGGCCACCTCAGGGGTCAGGATGGCTACACCTTC	CASGHLRGQDGYTF	TRBV9	TRBJ1-2	NA	NA
TGCGCCAGCAGCTTGCGGGGGGCGCCTGGCTACACCTTC	CASSLRGAPGYTF	TRBV5-1	TRBJ1-2	few	NA
TGTGCCAGCAGCCCACGGGGGGCTAGCGGGAGCTCCTACAATGAGCAGTTCTTC	CASSPRGASGSSYNEQFF	TRBV7-9	TRBJ2-1	NA	TRBD2
TGTGCCAGCAGCTTTACAGGGGGCACTTCCGGCTATGGCTACACCTTC	CASSFTGGTSGYGYTF	TRBV11-2	TRBJ1-2	NA	TRBD1